The present TCR beta chain was sequenced within a study of cytomegalovirus exposure and HLA in healthy donors. Of note for this clone: Antigen specificity is unknown.

The germline V and J ends were trimmed by 0 bases and 8 bases, with 23 bases remaining between them. The germline CDR1 and CDR2 sequences are SGHRS and YFSETQ. The CDR3 is 17 amino acids. General observations from the study: In vitro checks showed that a few CMV-associated chains really do target CMV antigens.

PCR employed 60 Vbeta and 13 Jbeta primers. Only in-frame clones appear in the TCRdb table, and some are missing; sequencing was by immunoSEQ multiplex PCR. The sample contains about 160,000 clones, 75% to 85% of which appear only once. The sample comprised PBMCs. The chain has TRBV5-1 and TRBJ2-5, with D perhaps matching TRBD2 (6 bases). The receptor was derived from a woman in her 50s in good health and CMV-seronegative. CDR3: CASSLEYQRGAQGTQYF. DNA of the CDR3: TGCGCCAGCAGCTTGGAGTATCAGCGCGGGGCCCAAGGAACCCAGTACTTC. The whole variable domain, remainder taken from reference TRBV5-1 and TRBJ2-5, is KAGVTQTPRYLIKTRGQQVTLSCSPISGHRSVSWYQQTPGQGLQFLFEYFSETQRNKGNFPGRFSGRQFSNSRSEMNVSTLELGDSALYLCASSLEYQRGAQGTQYFGPGTRLLVL.